This T cell receptor beta chain was observed in a study of T cells after yellow fever vaccination. Study information: Each low-cell-number fraction was prepared by means of SMART-Seq v4 Ultra Low Input. Study-level findings and limits: Reappearance after the booster was observed for most primary-vaccination clones (roughly 97% CD4, over 75% CD8).

Template switching with 5'RACE generated the TCR cDNA and added a universal primer site and UMIs. From the 5' RACE reads, TCRdb called clonotypes with MiXCR, one entry per CDR3 protein. The sample shows 360,000 or so distinct CDR3 sequences, 9.5% to 13% of them seen only once. This CDR3 is built from 12 residues. Trimming removed 3 bases from V and 4 bases from J, with 6 bases in between. Germline CDR1 is SGHTA and CDR2 is FQGNSA. Note on this clonotype: Its antigen remains unidentified.

Sequencing used PBMCs, obtained on the day of the first yellow fever vaccination. The rearrangement uses TRBV7-2 and TRBJ1-2; no definite D call. The TCR was taken from a man between 18 and 29 years old who received the YFV17D yellow fever vaccine. CDR3 nucleotides: TGTGCCAGCAGCTTCCACCCCTATGGCTACACCTTC. Translated, it gives CASSFHPYGYTF.